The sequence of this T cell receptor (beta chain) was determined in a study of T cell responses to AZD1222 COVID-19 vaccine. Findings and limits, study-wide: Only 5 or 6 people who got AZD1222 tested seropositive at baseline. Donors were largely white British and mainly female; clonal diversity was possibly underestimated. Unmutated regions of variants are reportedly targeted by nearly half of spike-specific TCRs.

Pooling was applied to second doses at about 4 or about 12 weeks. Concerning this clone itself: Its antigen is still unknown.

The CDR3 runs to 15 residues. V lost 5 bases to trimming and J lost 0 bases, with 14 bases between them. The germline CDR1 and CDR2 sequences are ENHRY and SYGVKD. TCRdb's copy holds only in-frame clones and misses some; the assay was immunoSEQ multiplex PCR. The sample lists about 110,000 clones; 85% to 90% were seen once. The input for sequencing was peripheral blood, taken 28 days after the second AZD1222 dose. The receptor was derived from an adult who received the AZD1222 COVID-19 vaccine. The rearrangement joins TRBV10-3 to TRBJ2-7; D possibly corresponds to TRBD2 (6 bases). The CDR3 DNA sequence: TGTGCCATCAGTAAATCAAGGGACTTCTCCTACGAGCAGTACTTC. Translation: CAISKSRDFSYEQYF.